This record concerns one T cell receptor (beta chain) sequence. CDR3 size: 14 residues. Germline lookup yields CDR1 SNHLY and CDR2 FYNNEI. The data were obtained in a study of blood T cell repertoires in COVID-19. How the authors handled the data: By means of reference gene primer amplification, nucleated cell counts were estimated. Method: immunoSEQ multiplex PCR; TCRdb's copy keeps in-frame clones and lacks some. The V and J calls and clone size were taken over from that table, and D and trimming were inferred from the DNA. Counted here are 300,000 or so clones, 70% to 90% occurring once; the ten biggest clones make up less than 6%. Each recovered donor of Cohort 3 presented with two negative PCRs, clearance, or symptom resolution.

The clonotype originates from a woman aged 25-40 years who had recovered from COVID-19. Sequencing was done on a sample of PBMCs or T cells enriched from blood (not recorded which). The rearrangement uses TRBV2 and TRBJ1-1, with 12 bases aligning to TRBD1. As DNA, the CDR3 is TGTGCTTCGGGGACAGGGGGCAGTGTCACTGAAGCTTTCTTT. It specifies CASGTGGSVTEAFF.